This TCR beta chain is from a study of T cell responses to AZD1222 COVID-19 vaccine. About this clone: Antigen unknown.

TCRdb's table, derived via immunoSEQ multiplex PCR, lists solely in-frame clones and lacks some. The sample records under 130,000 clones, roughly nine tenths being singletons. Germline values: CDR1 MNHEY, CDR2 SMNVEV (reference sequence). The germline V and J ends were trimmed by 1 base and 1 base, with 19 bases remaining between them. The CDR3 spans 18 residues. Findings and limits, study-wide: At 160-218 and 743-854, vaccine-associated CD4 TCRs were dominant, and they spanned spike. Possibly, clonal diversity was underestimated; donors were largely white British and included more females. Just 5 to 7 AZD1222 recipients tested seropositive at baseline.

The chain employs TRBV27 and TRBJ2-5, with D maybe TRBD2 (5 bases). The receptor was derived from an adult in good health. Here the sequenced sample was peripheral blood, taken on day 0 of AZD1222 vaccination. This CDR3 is CASSLYLGGGGLQETQYF. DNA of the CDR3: TGTGCCAGCAGTTTATATTTAGGTGGTGGCGGACTCCAAGAGACCCAGTACTTC.